A single sample gave rise to the 23 T cell receptor beta chains below, sequenced in a study of cytomegalovirus exposure and HLA in healthy donors (dated by TCRdb to 2016 to 2017). Library generation was performed with the immunoSEQ multiplex PCR assay. A mixture of 60 forward primers for TCR Vbeta segments and 13 reverse primers for TCR Jbeta segments was used in the multiplex PCR. TCRdb mirrors the immuneACCESS table, restricted to in-frame sequences. Some clones are absent from its copies; in checked studies, under half trace to an unresolved V gene, and the reason for the others is unknown. The sample records some 150,000 clones, 9.4% of which are singletons. The leading ten clones occupy over 1.5% of the sample. Sequencing was done on a sample of PBMCs. Every receptor here comes from a male donor in good health and CMV-seronegative.

This chain connects TRBV19 to TRBJ2-2; 8 nucleotides align to TRBD2. This CDR3 is 14 amino acids long. After removal of 5 bases from V and 1 base from J, the junction contained 0 bases not matched to a gene. Germline CDR1 LNHDA, CDR2 SQIVND (reference sequence). CDR3 loop: CASSAGGNTGELFF. CDR3 DNA: TGTGCCAGTAGTGCGGGGGGGAACACCGGGGAGCTGTTTTTT.

The rearrangement uses TRBV9 and TRBJ2-1; maybe TRBD2 (5 bases). The CDR3 sequence is 15 residues long. Trimming cost V 4 bases and J 0 bases, with 11 bases left between them. CDR1 and CDR2 (germline): SGDLS, YYNGEE. The CDR3 loop is CASSSNGVSYNEQFF. CDR3 bases: TGTGCCAGCAGCTCCAACGGGGTCTCCTACAATGAGCAGTTCTTC.

V usage is TRBV4-2 and J usage is TRBJ2-3; 11 bases are a match to TRBD2. Germline lookup yields CDR1 LGHNA and CDR2 YNFKEQ. CDR3 length: 18 residues. Germline trimming cut 0 bases from V and 5 bases from J; bases unmatched to any gene: 10. Here the CDR3 reads CASSQDWVSGGGVDTQYF. CDR3 bases: TGTGCCAGCAGCCAAGATTGGGTTAGCGGGGGGGGTGTAGATACGCAGTATTTT.

V and J are TRBV27 and TRBJ2-1, with a possible D match to TRBD2 (6 bases). V dropped 3 bases and J dropped 3 bases, with 18 bases sitting between them. CDR1 MNHEY and CDR2 SMNVEV come from the germline V gene (reference sequence). This CDR3 spans 17 amino acids. CDR3 in amino acids: CASSLLARDSVYNEQFF. DNA for the CDR3: TGTGCCAGCAGTTTGTTGGCTCGGGACTCAGTCTACAATGAGCAGTTCTTC.

This clone was seen a few times. The V and J genes are TRBV20-1 and TRBJ1-2; D call uncertain. V was shortened by 0 bases and J by 7 bases, with 6 bases between the two germline ends. The V gene's germline CDR1 is DFQATT and CDR2 SNEGSKA (reference sequence). This CDR3 is 11 amino acids long. This chain's CDR3 is CSARESLGYTF. The CDR3 DNA sequence: TGCAGTGCTAGAGAGAGCCTTGGCTACACCTTC.

V usage is TRBV7-8 and J usage is TRBJ1-5; 8 nucleotides line up with TRBD1. Losses at the gene ends were 4 bases for V and 0 bases for J; bases not matched to a gene: 8. This CDR3 is built from 17 residues. Germline assignment: CDR1 SGHVS and CDR2 FQNEAQ. The DNA of the CDR3 is TGTGCCAGCAGCTCTCGACCGACAGGGGTTAGCAATCAGCCCCAGCATTTT. Amino acids: CASSSRPTGVSNQPQHF.

This clone appeared a few times. V gene TRBV11-2 combines with J gene TRBJ2-3, with a weak D call TRBD2 (5 bases). Germline assignment: CDR1 SGHAT and CDR2 FQNNGV. This CDR3 has 12 amino acids. V was shortened by 1 base and J by 6 bases, with 5 bases between the two germline ends. This CDR3 is CASSLGEDTQYF. The CDR3 DNA follows: TGTGCCAGCAGCTTAGGGGAGGATACGCAGTATTTT. Using reference TRBV11-2 and TRBJ2-3 for the parts outside the CDR3, the full variable domain is EAGVAQSPRYKIIEKRQSVAFWCNPISGHATLYWYQQILGQGPKLLIQFQNNGVVDDSQLPKDRFSAERLKGVDSTLKIQPAKLEDSAVYLCASSLGEDTQYFGPGTRLTVL.

The sample holds a few counts of this clone. The V gene is TRBV6-6, the J gene TRBJ1-4, with TRBD1 matching 9 bases. Germline assignment: CDR1 MNHNY and CDR2 SVGAGI (reference sequence). This CDR3 has 15 residues. J gave up 3 bases and V 7 bases, and 6 bases lay outside the gene matches. The CDR3, as DNA: TGTGCCAGCAACCTTGGGACAGGGTCTAATGAAAAACTGTTTTTT. Its translation is CASNLGTGSNEKLFF.

This clone was picked up a small number of times. This chain connects TRBV4-1 to TRBJ2-7; tentative D call: TRBD2 (5 bases). V lost 0 bases and J lost 4, with 34 bases in between. This CDR3 region has 22 residues. Germline CDR1 MGHRA, CDR2 YSYEKL. CDR3 sequence: CASSQEEFDLGLTFAPIYEQYF. For the CDR3, the DNA is TGCGCCAGCAGCCAAGAAGAGTTCGATCTAGGACTCACTTTCGCCCCTATTTACGAGCAGTACTTC.

Only a few counts were recorded for this clone. This chain links TRBV28 with TRBJ1-5, with 10 bases fitting TRBD1. V lost 6 bases to trimming and J lost 6 bases; unmatched junction nucleotides: 8. The CDR3 is 15 residues long. From germline, CDR1 is MDHEN and CDR2 SYDVKM. The chain's CDR3 is CASSLGQGVGQPQHF. CDR3 nucleotides: TGTGCCAGCAGCCTCGGACAGGGGGTCGGTCAGCCCCAGCATTTT.

This clone was counted a few times. The rearrangement joins TRBV28 to TRBJ1-1; maybe TRBD1 (6 bases). The CDR3 extends over 13 amino acids. CDR1 and CDR2 (germline): MDHEN, SYDVKM. The ends were cut back, 6 bases at V and 5 bases at J, with 13 bases in the middle. DNA for the CDR3: TGTGCCAGCAGCGTATTACAGGGAACTGAAGCTTTCTTT. Protein sequence: CASSVLQGTEAFF.

This clone showed up just a few times. The chain has TRBV19 and TRBJ1-6, with 9 bases aligning to TRBD1. This CDR3 comprises 17 residues. Germline CDR1 is LNHDA and CDR2 is SQIVND (reference sequence). J lost 8 bases, V lost 3 bases, and 11 bases had no gene match. This CDR3 reads CASSISWQGQGYSPLHF. The CDR3 region has the DNA TGTGCCAGTAGTATCTCGTGGCAGGGACAGGGATATTCACCCCTCCACTTT.

The chain recombines TRBV10-1 with TRBJ1-1; 7 bases align to TRBD1. Trimming removed 10 bases from V and 5 bases from J; junction bases left unmatched: 13. The CDR3 is 14 amino acids. The germline V gene encodes CDR1 WNHNN and CDR2 SYGVQD (reference sequence). CDR3 DNA: TGCGCCAACACGGCGGGGACAGCCAAAACTGAAGCTTTCTTT. Protein: CANTAGTAKTEAFF.

There are a few counts of this clone. The J gene is TRBJ2-7, the V gene TRBV7-3; D might be TRBD2 (6 bases). V lost 2 bases and J lost 2, with 10 bases in between. The CDR3 loop spans 14 amino acids. CDR1 is SGHTA and CDR2 is FQGTGA in the germline V gene. The CDR3 region is CASSLLGGAYEQYF. The CDR3 DNA reads as TGTGCCAGCAGCTTACTGGGGGGAGCCTACGAGCAGTACTTC.

V is TRBV5-6 and J is TRBJ1-6; possibly TRBD1 for D (6 bases). CDR1 is SGHDT and CDR2 is YYEEEE in the germline V gene. Trimming took 2 bases from V and 10 from J, leaving 13 bases between them. The CDR3 sequence is 14 residues long. CDR3 loop: CASSFTGRGSPLHF. The CDR3 nucleotides read TGTGCCAGCAGCTTCACAGGGAGGGGATCACCCCTCCACTTT. Filled out from reference TRBV5-6 and TRBJ1-6, the complete variable domain reads DAGVTQSPTHLIKTRGQQVTLRCSPKSGHDTVSWYQQALGQGPQFIFQYYEEEERQRGNFPDRFSGHQFPNYSSELNVNALLLGDSALYLCASSFTGRGSPLHFGNGTRLTVT.

This clone was detected only a few times. The chain has TRBV4-2 and TRBJ1-1; D is possibly TRBD1 (6 bases). This CDR3 is built from 16 residues. Germline-derived CDR1 and CDR2 are LGHNA and YNFKEQ. V was clipped by 0 bases and J by 0 bases, with 11 bases between them. CDR3 sequence (DNA): TGTGCCAGCAGCCAAGATGAGGGGGTCATGAACACTGAAGCTTTCTTT. Its translation is CASSQDEGVMNTEAFF.

This clone came up a few times. The chain joins TRBV27 to TRBJ1-5; D not certain. The CDR3 extends over 14 amino acids. The germline gives CDR1 MNHEY, CDR2 SMNVEV (reference sequence). Trimming stripped 3 bases from V and 0 bases from J, with 6 bases between. The CDR3 loop reads CASSLRDSNQPQHF. In DNA, the CDR3 is TGTGCCAGCAGTTTGCGGGATAGCAATCAGCCCCAGCATTTT.

V and J are TRBV7-8 and TRBJ2-2; D unresolved. The CDR3 covers 14 residues. From germline, CDR1 is SGHVS and CDR2 FQNEAQ. The V and J ends lost 0 bases and 3 bases respectively, with 5 bases between them. The CDR3 spells CASSLAHYTGELFF. The CDR3 nucleotides are TGTGCCAGCAGCTTAGCGCACTACACCGGGGAGCTGTTTTTT. Full variable domain (remainder filled in from reference TRBV7-8 and TRBJ2-2): GAGVSQSPRYKVAKRGQDVALRCDPISGHVSLFWYQQALGQGPEFLTYFQNEAQLDKSGLPSDRFFAERPEGSVSTLKIQRTQQEDSAVYLCASSLAHYTGELFFGEGSRLTVL.

This clone has more than one count but fewer than ten. The chain carries TRBV4-1 and TRBJ1-2; 8 bases are shared with TRBD1. CDR3 length equals 15 residues. Germline assignment: CDR1 MGHRA and CDR2 YSYEKL. V shed 0 bases, J shed 4 bases, and the junction held 4 bases outside the gene matches. The CDR3 DNA sequence: TGCGCCAGCAGCCAAGAAGCAGGGGGCAGCTATGGCTACACCTTC. Protein product: CASSQEAGGSYGYTF.

The table lists this clone with a few counts. V and J are TRBV18 and TRBJ1-5, with D possibly being TRBD1 (5 bases). The CDR3 length is 14 residues. Germline loops: CDR1 KGHSH, CDR2 LQKENI. Trimming stripped 3 bases from V and 4 bases from J, with 10 bases between. The chain's CDR3 is CASSPPGGNQPQHF. In DNA form, the CDR3 reads TGTGCCAGCTCACCCCCGGGGGGAAATCAGCCCCAGCATTTT. Full variable domain (outside the CDR3, taken from reference TRBV18 and TRBJ1-5): NAGVMQNPRHLVRRRGQEARLRCSPMKGHSHVYWYRQLPEEGLKFMVYLQKENIIDESGMPKERFSAEFPKEGPSILRIQQVVRGDSAAYFCASSPPGGNQPQHFGDGTRLSIL.

The genes are TRBV9 and TRBJ1-3; a possible D gene is TRBD1 (6 bases). This CDR3 is built from 16 residues. CDR1 SGDLS and CDR2 YYNGEE come from the germline V gene. V was shortened by 0 bases and J by 3 bases, with 13 bases between the two germline ends. Here the CDR3 DNA reads TGTGCCAGCAGCGTAGAAGCAGGGGCCTATGGAAACACCATATATTTT. Translation: CASSVEAGAYGNTIYF.

The chain links TRBV4-1 to TRBJ2-3; tentatively, D is TRBD1 (6 bases). Trimming shortened V by 5 bases and J by 2 bases, and 17 bases separated the two germline ends. CDR3 length equals 16 residues. Germline assignment: CDR1 MGHRA and CDR2 YSYEKL. The CDR3 loop reads CASSDPHRDLTDTQYF. As DNA, the CDR3 is TGCGCCAGCAGCGACCCGCACAGGGACCTCACAGATACGCAGTATTTT.

The sample holds a few counts of this clone. The genes are TRBV5-1 and TRBJ2-1; D gene uncertain. Trimming shortened V by 0 bases and J by 0 bases, and 7 bases separated the two germline ends. The CDR3 consists of 15 residues. The germline V gene has CDR1 SGHRS and CDR2 YFSETQ. The CDR3 is CASSLDSGSYNEQFF. The CDR3 DNA reads TGCGCCAGCAGCTTGGACTCGGGCTCCTACAATGAGCAGTTCTTC.